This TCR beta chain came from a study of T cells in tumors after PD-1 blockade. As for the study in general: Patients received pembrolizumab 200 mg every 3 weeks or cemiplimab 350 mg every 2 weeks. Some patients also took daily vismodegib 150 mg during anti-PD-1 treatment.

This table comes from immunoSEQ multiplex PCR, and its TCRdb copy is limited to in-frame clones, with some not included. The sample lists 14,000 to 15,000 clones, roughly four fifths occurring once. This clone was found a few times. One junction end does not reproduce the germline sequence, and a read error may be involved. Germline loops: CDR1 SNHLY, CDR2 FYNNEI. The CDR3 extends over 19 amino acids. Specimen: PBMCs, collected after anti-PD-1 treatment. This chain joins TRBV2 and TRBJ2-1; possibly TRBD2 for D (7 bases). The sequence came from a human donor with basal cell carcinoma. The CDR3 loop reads CATSEGGARAGSSYNEQFF. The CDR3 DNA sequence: TGTGCCACCAGTGAAGGGGGGGCGCGGGCGGGGAGCTCCTACAATGAGCAGTTCTTC.